Following are 7 T cell receptor beta chains from one sample sequenced in a study of blood T cell repertoires in COVID-19. The repertoire was sequenced with immunoSEQ multiplex PCR; TCRdb's copy has only in-frame clones and lacks some. This repertoire shows approximately 100,000 clones, 70% to 85% found once; its top ten account for over 10%. The sequenced sample consisted of peripheral blood. These receptors were obtained from a human donor in a cohort sampled during active COVID-19.

V and J are TRBV6-2 or TRBV6-3 and TRBJ2-1; no reliable D call. The germline CDR1 and CDR2 sequences are MNHEY and SVGEGT. This CDR3 spans 15 amino acids. V lost 0 bases to trimming and J lost 5 bases, with 11 bases between them. DNA for the CDR3: TGTGCCAGCAGTTACTCGAGTACCCCACACAATGAGCAGTTCTTC. Its translation: CASSYSSTPHNEQFF.

The J gene is TRBJ2-3, the V gene TRBV6-2 or TRBV6-3; D not certain. V lost 5 bases and J lost 8, with 11 bases in between. CDR3 size: 12 residues. Germline-derived CDR1 and CDR2 are MNHEY and SVGEGT. CDR3 protein: CASSPRVSTQYF. DNA of the CDR3: TGTGCCAGCAGTCCCCGTGTCAGTACGCAGTATTTT.

This chain uses TRBV9 with TRBJ1-1; D is unresolved. CDR1 and CDR2 (germline): SGDLS, YYNGEE. V lost 5 bases, J lost 3 bases, and 14 bases lay in between. This CDR3 has 14 amino acids. Here the CDR3 DNA reads TGTGCCAGCAGTGGGCCGGGATCTGACACTGAAGCTTTCTTT. Translated: CASSGPGSDTEAFF.

The rearrangement joins TRBV4-3 to TRBJ2-5, with 8 nucleotides matching TRBD1. The CDR3 sequence is 14 residues long. J lost 4 bases, V lost 1 base, and 2 bases had no gene match. Germline-derived CDR1 and CDR2 are LGHNA and YSLEER. CDR3 amino acids: CASSQGTGGETQYF. Here the CDR3 DNA reads TGCGCCAGCAGCCAAGGTACAGGGGGAGAGACCCAGTACTTC.

The rearrangement joins TRBV7-2 to TRBJ2-5; D uncertain. The germline CDR1 and CDR2 sequences are SGHTA and FQGNSA. The CDR3 has 15 amino acids. V shed 2 bases and J shed 0 bases, with 10 bases lying between them. DNA of the CDR3: TGTGCCAGCAGCTTAACAGTTTGGTACCAAGAGACCCAGTACTTC. It translates to CASSLTVWYQETQYF.

This rearrangement joins TRBV3-1 (or the pseudogene TRBV3-2) to TRBJ2-2, with 10 nucleotides matching TRBD2. J was trimmed by 11 bases and V by 0 bases; bases with no gene match: 3. The CDR3 is made up of 14 amino acids. CDR1 and CDR2 (germline): LGHDT, YNNKEL (reference sequence). CDR3 amino acids: CASSQELAGYELFF. Written as DNA, the CDR3 is TGTGCCAGCAGCCAAGAACTAGCGGGATATGAGCTGTTTTTT.

The V call is TRBV30, the J call TRBJ2-7; 9 bases line up with TRBD2. Germline CDR1 is GTSNPN and CDR2 is SVGIG (reference sequence). Trimming at V came to 7 bases and at J to 2 bases, leaving 3 bases not matched to a gene. This CDR3 spans 12 amino acids. CDR3 nucleotide sequence: TGTGCCTTGGGGACTAGCACCTACGAGCAGTACTTC. This gives the protein CALGTSTYEQYF.